This TCR beta chain was sequenced in a study of blood T cells in healthy people across ages. Whole-study results and caveats: Higher diversity, along with more naive CD4+ cells, distinguished long-lived donors from aged donors.

A second PCR, run for roughly 7 to 11 cycles, used a sample-barcoded 5' primer plus a J-beta primer mix. TCRdb passed the 5' RACE reads through MiXCR, listing each CDR3 protein once. The table shows 1.4 million to 1.5 million distinct CDR3 sequences, with approximately 38% occurring only once. Notes on this clonotype: Antigen unknown. This sequence may be a read error, since a much larger clone differs from it by one base.

This CDR3 contains 14 residues. The germline CDR1 and CDR2 sequences are SNHLY and FYNNEI. The ends lost 6 bases at V and 2 bases at J; junction bases unmatched: 4. The rearrangement joins TRBV2 to TRBJ2-3; TRBD2 matches 8 bases. Sequencing was carried out using blood. The TCR comes from a woman aged 18-29 years in good health. The CDR3 is CASSQLADTDTQYF. In DNA, the CDR3 is TGTGCCAGCAGCCAACTAGCGGACACAGATACGCAGTATTTT. The complete variable domain, with remaining parts taken from reference TRBV2 and TRBJ2-3, reads EPEVTQTPSHQVTQMGQEVILRCVPISNHLYFYWYRQILGQKVEFLVSFYNNEISEKSEIFDDQFSVERPDGSNFTLKIRSTKLEDSAMYFCASSQLADTDTQYFGPGTRLTVL.